The 14 T cell receptor beta chains given below trace back to one sample, sequenced in a study of cytomegalovirus exposure and HLA in healthy donors. Here immunoSEQ multiplex PCR was the method, and the copy in TCRdb shows in-frame clones only, minus some. The sample has about 170,000 clones, roughly 86% seen once. Sequencing was performed on PBMCs. Source of these receptors: a man aged 18 to 29 in good health and CMV-seropositive.

The J gene is TRBJ2-1, the V gene TRBV11-2, with TRBD2 matching over 10 bases. CDR1 is SGHAT and CDR2 is FQNNGV in the germline V gene. The CDR3 is 16 residues long. V dropped 5 bases and J dropped 8; count of bases not matched to a gene: 12. As DNA, the CDR3 is TGTGCCAGCAGCCGAACAATAGCGGGAGGATCCCATGAGCAGTTCTTC. Protein product: CASSRTIAGGSHEQFF.

The rearrangement joins TRBV4-3 to TRBJ1-5; 7 positions agree with TRBD1. The CDR3 length is 18 residues. Germline-derived CDR1 and CDR2 are LGHNA and YSLEER. The ends lost 1 base at V and 5 bases at J; junction bases unmatched: 14. The CDR3 coding sequence is TGCGCCAGCAGCCAAGGAATTACGGGGACAGACCTATATCAGCCCCAGCATTTT. Translated, it gives CASSQGITGTDLYQPQHF.

On this clone: A read error may produce the germline difference seen at one junction end. V and J are TRBV4-2 and TRBJ2-7; 7 bases agree with TRBD2. The CDR3 runs to 16 residues. The germline CDR1 and CDR2 sequences are LGHNA and YNFKEQ. For the CDR3, the DNA is TGTGCCAGCAGCCAAAACGGGGGGACTTTAGGCGCTGCTCCTTCCTTC. Translated: CASSQNGGTLGAAPSF.

This chain joins TRBV10-3 and TRBJ1-1; 7 bases match TRBD1. The CDR3 contains 12 residues. CDR1 ENHRY and CDR2 SYGVKD come from the germline V gene. V shed 10 bases, J shed 4 bases, and the junction held 6 bases outside the gene matches. CDR3 coding DNA: TGTGCCACTCGGCCAGGGGGCACTGAAGCTTTCTTT. It encodes CATRPGGTEAFF.

The chain joins TRBV6-1 to TRBJ2-7, with 7 bases matching TRBD1. CDR3 size: 14 residues. CDR1 is MNHNS, CDR2 SASEGT, per germline. The ends lost 5 bases at V and 4 bases at J; junction bases unmatched: 8. The CDR3 nucleotides are TGTGCCAGCAGTCCCGGGACAGCGCGTTACGAGCAGTACTTC. It specifies CASSPGTARYEQYF.

The chain is built from TRBV11-2 and TRBJ1-2; TRBD1 might be the D (6 bases). V gave up 0 bases and J gave up 4 bases, with 12 bases separating them. The CDR3 runs 15 residues. The V gene's germline CDR1 is SGHAT and CDR2 FQNNGV. The CDR3: CASSLDQQGIYGYTF. The CDR3 region has the DNA TGTGCCAGCAGCTTAGATCAACAGGGTATCTATGGCTACACCTTC.

The rearrangement uses TRBV29-1 and TRBJ2-1, with 12 bases aligning to TRBD1. Trimming removed 8 bases from V and 8 bases from J; junction bases left unmatched: 10. This CDR3 has 14 residues. CDR1 is SQVTM and CDR2 is ANQGSEA in the germline V gene. CDR3 loop: CSSWGGQGADEQFF. The CDR3 DNA sequence: TGCAGCAGCTGGGGGGGACAGGGGGCCGATGAGCAGTTCTTC.

J is TRBJ1-1 and V is TRBV6-1; TRBD1 might be the D (5 bases). Between the trimmed V and J ends, which lost 4 bases and 6 bases, there was a span of 15 bases. Germline CDR1 reads MNHNS; CDR2 reads SASEGT. The CDR3 runs 14 residues. The CDR3: CASSGGVGGAEAFF. The CDR3 bases are TGTGCCAGCAGTGGGGGGGTGGGAGGGGCTGAAGCTTTCTTT.

In nucleotides, the CDR3 is TGTGCCAGCAGCCCAGGGCGGGGGGAGCAGTTCTTC. Its translation is CASSPGRGEQFF. The V and J genes are TRBV4-2 and TRBJ2-1, with 7 bases matching TRBD2. This CDR3 is 12 amino acids long. The V and J ends lost 4 bases and 10 bases, in that order; junction bases with no gene match: 4. Germline CDR1 reads LGHNA; CDR2 reads YNFKEQ.

This sequence joins TRBV7-6 and TRBJ2-1; no reliable D call. The CDR3 contains 12 residues. V was clipped by 5 bases and J by 8 bases, with 10 bases between them. Germline assignment: CDR1 SGHVS and CDR2 FNYEAQ. CDR3 in amino acids: CASSPRGDEQFF. CDR3 sequence (DNA): TGTGCCAGCAGCCCACGAGGTGATGAGCAGTTCTTC.

This chain connects TRBV2 to TRBJ2-7; maybe TRBD2 (6 bases). The V gene lost 7 bases and the J gene lost 0 bases, with 13 bases spanning the gap. This CDR3 has 14 residues. Germline lookup yields CDR1 SNHLY and CDR2 FYNNEI. The CDR3 bases are TGTGCCAGCACCCCCACAGCGGGCTCCTACGAGCAGTACTTC. This sequence encodes CASTPTAGSYEQYF.

This rearrangement joins TRBV4-3 to TRBJ2-7, with 8 bases matching TRBD1. From germline, CDR1 is LGHNA and CDR2 YSLEER. The J segment lost 1 base and the V segment lost 0 bases, leaving 5 bases of the junction unmatched. There are 16 residues in the CDR3. The CDR3 nucleotides read TGCGCCAGCAGCCAAGATCGCCAGGGGGCATCCTACGAGCAGTACTTC. Amino acid sequence: CASSQDRQGASYEQYF.

Worth noting for this clone: The sample holds other DNA sequences that translate to the same CDR3. The rearrangement links TRBV13 to TRBJ1-1; unclear D gene. V lost 0 bases, J lost 5 bases, and 10 bases lay in between. The germline V gene has CDR1 PRHDT and CDR2 FYEKMQ (reference sequence). The CDR3 loop spans 14 amino acids. The CDR3 sequence: CASSLGRGLTEAFF. The CDR3 DNA follows: TGTGCCAGCAGCTTAGGCCGAGGGTTGACTGAAGCTTTCTTT.

CDR3: CASSQEGRGASGYTF. Written as DNA, the CDR3 is TGCGCCAGCAGCCAAGAAGGGCGGGGGGCGTCCGGCTACACCTTC. This rearrangement joins TRBV4-3 to TRBJ1-2, with a possible D match to TRBD1 (6 bases). The germline V and J ends were trimmed by 0 bases and 8 bases, with 16 bases remaining between them. Germline V gene sequence: CDR1 LGHNA, CDR2 YSLEER. This CDR3 has 15 residues.